The source of this TCR beta chain is a study of cytotoxic CD8 clonotypes in ibrutinib-treated CLL. Background on the study: Among patients, around 25 responded partially and 2 completely; around 14 then stayed remitted and some twelve progressed after median around 66 months. Study conclusions and caveats: Clonality went higher at ibrutinib response and then dropped back toward baseline at progression. Lymph node repertoires were not studied, and sampling times were unmatched.

Concerning this clone itself: Its specificity is not known.

Clones were read by immunoSEQ multiplex PCR, and TCRdb kept only the in-frame ones, dropping some. The table lists roughly 180,000 clones, more than 80% of them singletons. The ends were cut back, 4 bases at V and 8 bases at J, with 22 bases in the middle. This CDR3 has 16 residues. Germline V gene lookup returns CDR1 SGHTS and CDR2 YDEGEE. The TCR sequence derives from a human donor with chronic lymphocytic leukemia. The rearrangement joins TRBV5-8 to TRBJ2-1, with D perhaps given as TRBD1 or TRBD2 (5 bases each). Source: PBMCs, taken after 24 months of ibrutinib treatment. CDR3 DNA: TGTGCCAGCAGCCCCCGGGACGGCGATCTAAGGGATGAGCAGTTCTTC. Translating it yields CASSPRDGDLRDEQFF.